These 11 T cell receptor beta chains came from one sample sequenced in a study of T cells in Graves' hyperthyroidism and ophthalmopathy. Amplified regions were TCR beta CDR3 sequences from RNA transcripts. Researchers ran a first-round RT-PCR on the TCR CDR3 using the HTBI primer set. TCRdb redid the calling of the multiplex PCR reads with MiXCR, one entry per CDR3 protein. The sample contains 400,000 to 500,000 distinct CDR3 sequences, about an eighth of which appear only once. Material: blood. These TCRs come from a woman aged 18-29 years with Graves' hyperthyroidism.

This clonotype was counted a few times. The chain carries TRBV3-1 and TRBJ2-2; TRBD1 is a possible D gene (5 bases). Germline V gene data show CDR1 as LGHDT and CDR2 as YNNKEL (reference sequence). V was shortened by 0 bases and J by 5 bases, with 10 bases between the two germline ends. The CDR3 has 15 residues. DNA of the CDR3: TGTGCCAGCAGCCAAGAGGGGCTGAGAACCGGGGAGCTGTTTTTT. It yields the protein CASSQEGLRTGELFF.

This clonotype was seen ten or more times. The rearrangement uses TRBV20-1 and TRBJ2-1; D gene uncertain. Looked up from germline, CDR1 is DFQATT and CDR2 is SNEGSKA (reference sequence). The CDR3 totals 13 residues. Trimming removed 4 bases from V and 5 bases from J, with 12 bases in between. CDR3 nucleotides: TGCAGTGCTACTCACCCTCCCGACAATGAGCAGTTCTTC. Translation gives CSATHPPDNEQFF.

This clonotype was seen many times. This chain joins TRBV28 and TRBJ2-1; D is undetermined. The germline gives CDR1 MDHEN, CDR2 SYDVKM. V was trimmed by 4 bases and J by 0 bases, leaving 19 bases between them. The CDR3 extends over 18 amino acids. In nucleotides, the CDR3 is TGTGCCAGCAGTTCCCCCCTGGGTAGCTGGAGCTCCTACAATGAGCAGTTCTTC. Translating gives CASSSPLGSWSSYNEQFF.

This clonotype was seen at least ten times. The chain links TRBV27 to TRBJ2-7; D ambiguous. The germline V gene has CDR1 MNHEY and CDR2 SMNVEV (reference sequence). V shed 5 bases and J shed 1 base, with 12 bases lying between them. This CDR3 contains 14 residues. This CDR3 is CASSLRPNSYEQYF. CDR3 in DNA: TGTGCCAGCAGTCTGAGACCTAATTCCTACGAGCAGTACTTC.

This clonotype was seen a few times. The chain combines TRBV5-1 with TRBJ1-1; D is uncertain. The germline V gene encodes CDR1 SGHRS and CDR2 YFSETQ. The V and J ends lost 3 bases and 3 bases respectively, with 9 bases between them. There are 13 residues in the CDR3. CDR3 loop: CASSSDGYTEAFF. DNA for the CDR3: TGCGCCAGCAGCTCTGACGGATACACTGAAGCTTTCTTT.

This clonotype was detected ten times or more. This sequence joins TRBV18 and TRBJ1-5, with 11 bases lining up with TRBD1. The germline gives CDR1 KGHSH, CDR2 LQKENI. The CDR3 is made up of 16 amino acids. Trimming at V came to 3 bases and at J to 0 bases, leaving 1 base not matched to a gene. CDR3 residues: CASSPGTGGSNQPQHF. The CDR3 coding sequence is TGTGCCAGCTCACCCGGGACAGGGGGTAGCAATCAGCCCCAGCATTTT.

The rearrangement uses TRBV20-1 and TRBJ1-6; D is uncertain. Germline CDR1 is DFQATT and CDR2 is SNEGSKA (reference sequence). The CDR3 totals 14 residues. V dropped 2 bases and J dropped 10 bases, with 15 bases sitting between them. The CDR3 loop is CSARPDGLRSPLHF. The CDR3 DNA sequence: TGCAGTGCTAGACCGGACGGCCTTCGGTCACCCCTCCACTTT.

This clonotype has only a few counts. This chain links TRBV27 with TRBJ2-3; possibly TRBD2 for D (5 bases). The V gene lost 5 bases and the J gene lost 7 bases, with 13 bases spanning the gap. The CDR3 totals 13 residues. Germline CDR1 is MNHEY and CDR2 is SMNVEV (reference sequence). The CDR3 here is CASSTSAVNTQYF. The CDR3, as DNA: TGTGCCAGCAGTACTAGTGCGGTTAATACGCAGTATTTT.

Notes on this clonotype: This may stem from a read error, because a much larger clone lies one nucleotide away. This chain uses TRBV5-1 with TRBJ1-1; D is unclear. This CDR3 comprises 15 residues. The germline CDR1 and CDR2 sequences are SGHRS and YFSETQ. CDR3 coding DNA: TGCGCCAGCGGCTTGGTGGGTCAGTCGAACACTGAAGCTTTCTTT. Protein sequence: CASGLVGQSNTEAFF.

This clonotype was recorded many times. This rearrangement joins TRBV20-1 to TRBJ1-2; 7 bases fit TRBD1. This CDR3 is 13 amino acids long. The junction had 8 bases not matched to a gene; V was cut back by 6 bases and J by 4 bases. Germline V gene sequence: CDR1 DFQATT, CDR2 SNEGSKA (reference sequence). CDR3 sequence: CSAWDSGTYGYTF. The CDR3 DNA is TGCAGTGCCTGGGACAGCGGAACCTATGGCTACACCTTC.

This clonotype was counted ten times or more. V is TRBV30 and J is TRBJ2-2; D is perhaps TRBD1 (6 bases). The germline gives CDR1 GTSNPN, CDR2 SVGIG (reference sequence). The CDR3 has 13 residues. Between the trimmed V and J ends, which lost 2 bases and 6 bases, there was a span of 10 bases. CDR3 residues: CAWSPHRAGELFF. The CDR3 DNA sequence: TGTGCCTGGAGTCCACACAGGGCCGGGGAGCTGTTTTTT.